A single sample is the source of the 30 T cell receptor beta chains below, sequenced in a study of shared clonotypes between healthy human individuals. Produced via immunoSEQ multiplex PCR; TCRdb's table is partial and in-frame only. The table records under 1,900,000 clones, approximately 98.5% of them present only once. Sequencing was done on a sample of naive CD4+ T cells sorted from blood. Subset defined: CD45RA+ positively selected. The origin of the receptors is a man in his thirties or forties in good health.

The DNA of the CDR3 is TGCGCCAGCAGGCGACTAGCGGGAGGGACCAATGAGCAGTTCTTC. Translated, it gives CASRRLAGGTNEQFF. This chain joins TRBV5-1 and TRBJ2-1; 14 nucleotides agree with TRBD2. This CDR3 has 15 residues. CDR1 is SGHRS, CDR2 YFSETQ, per germline. Unmatched junction bases numbered 4, after V lost 5 bases and J lost 6 bases.

V and J are TRBV18 and TRBJ2-1, with a tentative D call TRBD1 (6 bases). CDR3 length equals 16 residues. V was clipped by 5 bases and J by 1 base, with 15 bases between them. Germline V gene sequence: CDR1 KGHSH, CDR2 LQKENI. CDR3 protein: CASSFRTDQSYNEQFF. CDR3 in DNA: TGTGCCAGCTCATTTCGGACAGATCAATCCTACAATGAGCAGTTCTTC. Full variable domain (outside the CDR3, taken from reference TRBV18 and TRBJ2-1): NAGVMQNPRHLVRRRGQEARLRCSPMKGHSHVYWYRQLPEEGLKFMVYLQKENIIDESGMPKERFSAEFPKEGPSILRIQQVVRGDSAAYFCASSFRTDQSYNEQFFGPGTRLTVL.

The V and J genes are TRBV9 and TRBJ2-7, with D possibly being TRBD2 (6 bases). Trimming left V 4 bases short and J 0 bases short, with 14 bases between. The CDR3 consists of 15 residues. Germline assignment: CDR1 SGDLS and CDR2 YYNGEE. Here the CDR3 DNA reads TGTGCCAGCAGCCCAGGAGGGCAGACCTCCTACGAGCAGTACTTC. Translation: CASSPGGQTSYEQYF.

The gene calls are TRBV4-1 and TRBJ2-1; no firm D call. This CDR3 comprises 15 residues. Deletions cut 0 bases from V and 2 bases from J, with 8 bases between. Germline values: CDR1 MGHRA, CDR2 YSYEKL. The CDR3 spells CASSQDGLPYNEQFF. CDR3 nucleotides: TGCGCCAGCAGCCAAGATGGGTTACCCTACAATGAGCAGTTCTTC.

Only one count was recorded for this clone. The rearrangement links TRBV5-6 to TRBJ2-7, with 10 bases fitting TRBD2. Germline trimming cut 1 base from V and 0 bases from J; bases unmatched to any gene: 1. The CDR3 consists of 15 residues. Germline V gives CDR1 SGHDT, CDR2 YYEEEE. CDR3 nucleotide sequence: TGTGCCAGCAGCTTGACTAGCGGGAACTCCTACGAGCAGTACTTC. Translation gives CASSLTSGNSYEQYF. The full variable domain, completed using reference TRBV5-6 and TRBJ2-7, is DAGVTQSPTHLIKTRGQQVTLRCSPKSGHDTVSWYQQALGQGPQFIFQYYEEEERQRGNFPDRFSGHQFPNYSSELNVNALLLGDSALYLCASSLTSGNSYEQYFGPGTRLTVT.

V gene TRBV2 combines with J gene TRBJ1-2; D not certain. CDR1 SNHLY and CDR2 FYNNEI come from the germline V gene. V was shortened by 6 bases and J by 14 bases, with 16 bases between the two germline ends. The CDR3 covers 11 residues. The CDR3 protein is CASSWTTVMTF. CDR3 nucleotide sequence: TGTGCCAGCAGCTGGACTACGGTTATGACCTTC.

The rearrangement links TRBV18 to TRBJ1-2; tentative D call: TRBD1 (5 bases). Trimming pared 1 base from V and 5 bases from J, leaving 17 bases between. CDR1 and CDR2 (germline): KGHSH, LQKENI. The CDR3 spans 16 residues. The CDR3 here is CASSPLSQGGEYGYTF. CDR3 DNA: TGTGCCAGCTCACCACTCTCGCAGGGAGGGGAGTATGGCTACACCTTC.

This clone was detected once. The same CDR3 arises from other DNA sequences in this sample as well. The chain has TRBV6-5 and TRBJ1-4; D possibly corresponds to TRBD1 (5 bases). The V and J ends lost 4 bases and 5 bases respectively, with 11 bases between them. CDR1 is MNHEY and CDR2 is SVGAGI in the germline V gene. CDR3 length: 14 amino acids. CDR3 sequence reads: CASSSGTGNEKLFF. The CDR3 region has the DNA TGTGCCAGCAGTTCGGGAACAGGAAATGAAAAACTGTTTTTT.

The J gene is TRBJ2-5, the V gene TRBV18; TRBD1 might be the D (5 bases). Trimming took off 2 bases at V and 0 bases at J, with 10 bases between the two ends. Germline CDR1 and CDR2: KGHSH and LQKENI. The CDR3 covers 15 residues. This chain's CDR3 is CASSPRTRYQETQYF. CDR3 bases: TGTGCCAGCTCACCAAGGACACGGTACCAAGAGACCCAGTACTTC.

The rearrangement joins TRBV6-5 to TRBJ1-5; tentative D call: TRBD1 (5 bases). The CDR3 length is 15 residues. Trimming stripped 0 bases from V and 3 bases from J, with 9 bases between. Germline V gene sequence: CDR1 MNHEY, CDR2 SVGAGI. This CDR3 is CASSYSWTLNQPQHF. CDR3 DNA sequence: TGTGCCAGCAGTTACTCGTGGACACTCAATCAGCCCCAGCATTTT.

This chain links TRBV9 with TRBJ2-2; 9 nucleotides match TRBD2. The CDR3 has 15 amino acids. Germline assignment: CDR1 SGDLS and CDR2 YYNGEE. V lost 5 bases, J lost 1 base, and 3 bases stayed unmatched. This CDR3 is CASRAGGVNTGELFF. The CDR3 DNA is TGTGCCAGCAGGGCGGGAGGGGTGAACACCGGGGAGCTGTTTTTT.

The chain combines TRBV7-3 with TRBJ2-1; 7 bases are shared with TRBD1. CDR1 is SGHTA and CDR2 is FQGTGA in the germline V gene. This CDR3 has 17 residues. V shed 5 bases, J shed 4 bases, and the junction held 14 bases outside the gene matches. CDR3 residues: CASSPETGTVPYNEQFF. The DNA for the CDR3 is TGTGCCAGCAGCCCGGAAACCGGGACAGTTCCGTACAATGAGCAGTTCTTC.

This rearrangement joins TRBV6-5 to TRBJ1-1; no clear D gene. CDR3 length: 11 residues. Germline V gene lookup returns CDR1 MNHEY and CDR2 SVGAGI. Trimming stripped 5 bases from V and 7 bases from J, with 8 bases between. The DNA of the CDR3 is TGTGCCAGCAGTCGACACAGTGAAGCTTTCTTT. Amino acids: CASSRHSEAFF.

The chain links TRBV4-3 to TRBJ2-3; D may match TRBD1 or TRBD2 (5 bases each). This CDR3 has 13 residues. V lost 8 bases and J 2 bases, leaving 11 bases between the germline ends. Germline assignment: CDR1 LGHNA and CDR2 YSLEER. CDR3 nucleotide sequence: TGCGCCAGCGCCGCCGGGACCACAGATACGCAGTATTTT. Translating gives CASAAGTTDTQYF.

The J gene is TRBJ2-5, the V gene TRBV11-2; no clear D gene. Per germline, CDR1 SGHAT and CDR2 FQNNGV. V was pared by 5 bases and J by 5 bases, with 15 bases between. The CDR3 sequence is 14 residues long. CDR3 bases: TGTGCCAGCAGCGGAGTGGGCTTTGGCGAGACCCAGTACTTC. Protein product: CASSGVGFGETQYF.

The chain uses TRBV10-2 and TRBJ1-1; D possibly corresponds to TRBD1 (5 bases). The ends were cut back, 6 bases at V and 2 bases at J, with 10 bases in the middle. From germline, CDR1 is WSHSY and CDR2 SAAADI. This CDR3 contains 13 residues. The CDR3 sequence is CASSVTDNTEAFF. CDR3 in DNA: TGCGCCAGCAGCGTGACAGATAACACTGAAGCTTTCTTT.

CDR3 sequence reads: CASGPDSVLGGELFF. The CDR3, as DNA: TGTGCTAGTGGTCCCGACAGCGTGTTGGGCGGGGAGCTGTTTTTT. The chain has TRBV12-5 and TRBJ2-2; D is perhaps TRBD1 (5 bases). The CDR3 consists of 15 residues. Trimming took off 5 bases at V and 7 bases at J, with 17 bases between the two ends. Germline lookup yields CDR1 LGHNT and CDR2 FRNRAP.

The J gene is TRBJ1-1, the V gene TRBV28; D unresolved. The germline CDR1 and CDR2 sequences are MDHEN and SYDVKM. This CDR3 is built from 13 residues. The V gene lost 5 bases and the J gene lost 5 bases, with 12 bases spanning the gap. The CDR3 here is CASSPHSGTEAFF. The CDR3 DNA is TGTGCCAGCAGTCCTCACTCTGGAACTGAAGCTTTCTTT.

V usage is TRBV28 and J usage is TRBJ2-7; D is uncertain. The V end lost 6 bases, the J end lost 7 bases, and 19 bases lay between the germline ends. The CDR3 sequence is 14 residues long. Germline values: CDR1 MDHEN, CDR2 SYDVKM. In DNA form, the CDR3 reads TGTGCCAGCAGCCACTTTCCCCGGTCTGAGGAGCAGTACTTC. Protein sequence: CASSHFPRSEEQYF.

The genes are TRBV7-6 and TRBJ1-5; D unresolved. The CDR3 consists of 16 residues. The V gene's germline CDR1 is SGHVS and CDR2 FNYEAQ. The V and J ends lost 0 bases and 1 base respectively, with 10 bases between them. CDR3 loop: CASSLAGSGSNQPQHF. The CDR3 coding sequence is TGTGCCAGCAGCTTAGCGGGTTCAGGAAGCAATCAGCCCCAGCATTTT.

The chain joins TRBV11-2 to TRBJ2-1; 7 nucleotides agree with TRBD2. Losses at the gene ends were 1 base for V and 7 bases for J; bases not matched to a gene: 13. The germline gives CDR1 SGHAT, CDR2 FQNNGV. The CDR3 covers 17 residues. The CDR3 loop is CASSLVLKLARGNEQFF. The CDR3 DNA reads TGTGCCAGCAGCTTAGTTCTAAAACTAGCGCGAGGGAATGAGCAGTTCTTC.

This chain links TRBV5-1 with TRBJ1-1; D unclear. The CDR3 has 15 residues. Germline CDR1 and CDR2: SGHRS and YFSETQ. Trimming left V 3 bases short and J 3 bases short, with 15 bases between. CDR3 sequence reads: CASSSSGSGDTEAFF. The CDR3 DNA reads as TGCGCCAGCAGCTCATCGGGAAGCGGAGACACTGAAGCTTTCTTT.

The chain has TRBV18 and TRBJ2-2; TRBD2 is a possible D gene (5 bases). The V end lost 4 bases, the J end lost 4 bases, and 16 bases lay between the germline ends. This CDR3 spans 16 amino acids. Germline assignment: CDR1 KGHSH and CDR2 LQKENI. DNA for the CDR3: TGTGCCAGCTCACTGGAGGCGGGCCCCGCCACCGGGGAGCTGTTTTTT. Translated: CASSLEAGPATGELFF.

Remarks on this clone: Other DNA sequences in this sample translate to the same CDR3. The chain recombines TRBV14 with TRBJ1-1; D ambiguous. The V gene lost 2 bases and the J gene lost 1 base, with 5 bases spanning the gap. This CDR3 contains 13 residues. Germline V gene data show CDR1 as SGHDN and CDR2 as FVKESK. CDR3 coding DNA: TGTGCCAGCAGCCAAAAGAGGAACACTGAAGCTTTCTTT. Amino acids: CASSQKRNTEAFF.

The J gene is TRBJ1-1, the V gene TRBV6-5, with no clear D. This CDR3 region has 15 residues. The V gene's germline CDR1 is MNHEY and CDR2 SVGAGI. V dropped 2 bases and J dropped 4 bases, with 14 bases sitting between them. The CDR3 DNA is TGTGCCAGCAGTTACGACGGGGAGCGGGGCACTGAAGCTTTCTTT. It is translated as CASSYDGERGTEAFF.

The chain recombines TRBV5-1 with TRBJ2-5, with TRBD2 as a possible D gene (6 bases). Deletions cut 4 bases from V and 2 bases from J, with 15 bases between. The CDR3 contains 15 residues. Germline V CDR1 and CDR2: SGHRS, YFSETQ. Here the CDR3 DNA reads TGCGCCAGCAGCGTTTTATGGGACTTACAAGAGACCCAGTACTTC. This encodes CASSVLWDLQETQYF.

This clone was observed a single time. This rearrangement joins TRBV2 to TRBJ2-2; perhaps TRBD2 as D (5 bases). This CDR3 has 16 residues. The V end was cut by 4 bases, the J end by 2 bases, with 14 bases between. The germline CDR1 and CDR2 sequences are SNHLY and FYNNEI. The chain's CDR3 is CASSGVPADNTGELFF. DNA for the CDR3: TGTGCCAGCAGTGGAGTGCCAGCGGACAACACCGGGGAGCTGTTTTTT. The full variable domain, in which reference TRBV2 and TRBJ2-2 provide the parts outside the CDR3, is EPEVTQTPSHQVTQMGQEVILRCVPISNHLYFYWYRQILGQKVEFLVSFYNNEISEKSEIFDDQFSVERPDGSNFTLKIRSTKLEDSAMYFCASSGVPADNTGELFFGEGSRLTVL.

J is TRBJ1-1 and V is TRBV14; 7 bases are a match to TRBD1. This CDR3 is built from 17 residues. Germline-derived CDR1 and CDR2 are SGHDN and FVKESK. V was pared by 0 bases and J by 0 bases, with 7 bases of the junction left unmatched. The CDR3 DNA reads TGTGCCAGCAGCCAAGACCGAAGGACAGGTGTGAACACTGAAGCTTTCTTT. Its protein product is CASSQDRRTGVNTEAFF.

The rearrangement links TRBV10-2 to TRBJ2-3; TRBD2 might be the D (6 bases). V lost 8 bases and J 2 bases, leaving 14 bases between the germline ends. CDR1 WSHSY and CDR2 SAAADI come from the germline V gene. CDR3 size: 14 residues. CDR3 coding DNA: TGCGCCAGCTCCCCCCGGGAGTTCACAGATACGCAGTATTTT. Residues: CASSPREFTDTQYF.

The V and J genes are TRBV6-6 and TRBJ2-7, with D uncertain. This CDR3 spans 13 amino acids. Between the trimmed V and J ends, which lost 4 bases and 2 bases, there was a span of 9 bases. Germline V lookup: CDR1 MNHNY, CDR2 SVGAGI (reference sequence). The CDR3 loop reads CASSSLLAYEQYF. The CDR3 region has the DNA TGTGCCAGCAGTTCCCTCCTGGCCTACGAGCAGTACTTC.